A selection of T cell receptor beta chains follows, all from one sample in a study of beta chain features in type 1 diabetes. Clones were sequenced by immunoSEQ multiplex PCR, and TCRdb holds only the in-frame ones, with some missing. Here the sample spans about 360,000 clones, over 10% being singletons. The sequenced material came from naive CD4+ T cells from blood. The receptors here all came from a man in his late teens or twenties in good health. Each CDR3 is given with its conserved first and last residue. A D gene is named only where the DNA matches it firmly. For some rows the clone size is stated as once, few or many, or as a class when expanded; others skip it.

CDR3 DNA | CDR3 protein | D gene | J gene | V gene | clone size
TGTGCCAGCAGCTCTCCGACAGAGCTGAACTATGGCTACACCTTC | CASSSPTELNYGYTF | - | TRBJ1-2 | TRBV7-2 | few
TGTGCCAGCAGCCATGATTCCGGGACAGGGGGCAATCAGCCCCAGCATTTT | CASSHDSGTGGNQPQHF | TRBD1 | TRBJ1-5 | TRBV4-2 | -
TGCGCCAGCAGCATACCCAATCTAGCGGGAGGGAACAATGAGCAGTTCTTC | CASSIPNLAGGNNEQFF | TRBD2 | TRBJ2-1 | TRBV5-1 | -
TGTGCCAGCTCACCCGGGACAGGGGGCCTTGGAAACACCATATATTTT | CASSPGTGGLGNTIYF | TRBD1 | TRBJ1-3 | TRBV18 | -
TGCGCCAGCAGCCAAGAAAGACCCAGACTCTATGGCTACACCTTC | CASSQERPRLYGYTF | - | TRBJ1-2 | TRBV4-3 | few
TGTGCCAGCAGCTTTAGCGGGGCCCAAGAGACCCAGTACTTC | CASSFSGAQETQYF | TRBD2 | TRBJ2-5 | TRBV5-4 | few
TGTGCCAGCAGCGGTGAAGAGGGAGAGGGCCAGCCCCAGCATTTT | CASSGEEGEGQPQHF | - | TRBJ1-5 | TRBV2 | -
TGTGCCAGCGGCATACAGAGAAATGAAAAACTGTTTTTT | CASGIQRNEKLFF | - | TRBJ1-4 | TRBV11-2 | few
TGTGCCAGCAGCTCAAGACAGGGCAGATCCTACGAGCAGTACTTC | CASSSRQGRSYEQYF | TRBD1 | TRBJ2-7 | TRBV7-8 | few
TGTGCCACCAGCAGAGATTACGGGCGAAGGACAGGGGATTCACCCCTCCACTTT | CATSRDYGRRTGDSPLHF | TRBD1 | TRBJ1-6 | TRBV15 | -
TGTGCCAGCAGCCCCGCCGGGAATTCGAACACTGAAGCTTTCTTT | CASSPAGNSNTEAFF | - | TRBJ1-1 | TRBV28 | few
TGTGCCAGCAGTGAACGCTACCAGAACACCGGGGAGCTGTTTTTT | CASSERYQNTGELFF | - | TRBJ2-2 | TRBV2 | -
TGTGCCTGGACGCGAGGGATCAAACAGCCCCAGCATTTT | CAWTRGIKQPQHF | - | TRBJ1-5 | TRBV30 | few
TGTGCCAGCGCTCAGGGAGAGACCCAGTACTTC | CASAQGETQYF | - | TRBJ2-5 | TRBV2 | -
TGCGCCAGCAGCCAAGTGGGGGCGGGCCAAGAGACCCAGTACTTC | CASSQVGAGQETQYF | - | TRBJ2-5 | TRBV4-3 | -
TGTGCCAGCAGCGCGCGACAGCCTGCAACTAATGAAAAACTGTTTTTT | CASSARQPATNEKLFF | - | TRBJ1-4 | TRBV7-2 | few
TGTGCCAGCAGTTCAGGACAGGAACTCTATGGCTACACCTTC | CASSSGQELYGYTF | TRBD1 | TRBJ1-2 | TRBV28 | -
TGTGCCAGCAGCTTACCAATAGCGGGCTACACCTTC | CASSLPIAGYTF | - | TRBJ1-2 | TRBV7-9 | few
TGTGCCAGCAGCTTAAGGTTAGCGGGAGTGGCAGATACGCAGTATTTT | CASSLRLAGVADTQYF | TRBD2 | TRBJ2-3 | TRBV7-8 | few
TGTGCCAGCAGCCCAGGGGGAGTCACTGAAGCTTTCTTT | CASSPGGVTEAFF | TRBD1 | TRBJ1-1 | TRBV7-9 | few
TGTGCCAGCAGCTTGGACGGGCAGCCCCAGCATTTT | CASSLDGQPQHF | - | TRBJ1-5 | TRBV5-4 | -
TGTGCCAGCTCACCATTCACTAGCGGGGGCCATAGATTTTACAATGAGCAGTTCTTC | CASSPFTSGGHRFYNEQFF | TRBD2 | TRBJ2-1 | TRBV18 | -
TGTGCCAGCAGCCCGACAGGGGGTTTGAGCACCGGGGAGCTGTTTTTT | CASSPTGGLSTGELFF | TRBD1 | TRBJ2-2 | TRBV7-3 | -
TGCGCCAGCAGCCATGGGACAGGGCGTACCTATGGCTACACCTTC | CASSHGTGRTYGYTF | TRBD1 | TRBJ1-2 | TRBV4-3 | few
TGCGCCAGCAGCTTGGCAAACAGGGGCCGGAACACTGAAGCTTTCTTT | CASSLANRGRNTEAFF | TRBD1 | TRBJ1-1 | TRBV5-1 | -
TGTGCCAGCAGCTTAGGACTAAGCACAGATACGCAGTATTTT | CASSLGLSTDTQYF | - | TRBJ2-3 | TRBV5-6 | -
TGTGCCAGTAGTATCGGCGGGGGGAGCACAGATACGCAGTATTTT | CASSIGGGSTDTQYF | TRBD2 | TRBJ2-3 | TRBV19 | -
TGCGCCAGCAGCGCGGACAGCCGAAAGTCACCCCTCCACTTT | CASSADSRKSPLHF | - | TRBJ1-6 | TRBV5-1 | -
TGTGCCAGCGAGGCCTCCCTGTACCAAGAGACCCAGTACTTC | CASEASLYQETQYF | - | TRBJ2-5 | TRBV6-6 | few
TGTGCCAGCAGCGTAGTAAACAGGGCGAATGAGCAGTTCTTC | CASSVVNRANEQFF | - | TRBJ2-1 | TRBV9 | few
TGCAGCGTTGGGTATTGGGGACAGGGAAGCTACGAGCAGTACTTC | CSVGYWGQGSYEQYF | TRBD1 | TRBJ2-7 | TRBV29-1 | few
TGTGCCAGCAGCAAGACAGGGTTGAACATTCAGTACTTC | CASSKTGLNIQYF | TRBD1 | TRBJ2-4 | TRBV28 | -
TGTGCCACCAGCAGAACCCCGGGACCGGGACAGGGATTCGTAGGTTCCTACAATGAGCAGTTCTTC | CATSRTPGPGQGFVGSYNEQFF | TRBD1 | TRBJ2-1 | TRBV15 | few
TGCGCCAGCAGCTTGGTGGAGAGCACTGAAGCTTTCTTT | CASSLVESTEAFF | - | TRBJ1-1 | TRBV5-1 | -
TGTGCCAGCATAGGGAGCGGTACCGCGGAGCTGTTTTTT | CASIGSGTAELFF | - | TRBJ2-2 | TRBV2 | -
TGTGCCAGCAGCTTAGCCTACGGAGGGGATAACACCTACGAGCAGTACTTC | CASSLAYGGDNTYEQYF | - | TRBJ2-7 | TRBV7-9 | -
TGCGCCAGCAGCCCGGGACAGGAGACAGATACGCAGTATTTT | CASSPGQETDTQYF | TRBD1 | TRBJ2-3 | TRBV5-1 | -
TGTGCCAGCAGCCAAGGGGTGCGGAGAAACACCGGGGAGCTGTTTTTT | CASSQGVRRNTGELFF | - | TRBJ2-2 | TRBV4-2 | few
TGTGCCAGCTCACCGAGGGACAGTGGGAATCAGCCCCAGCATTTT | CASSPRDSGNQPQHF | TRBD1 | TRBJ1-5 | TRBV18 | few
TGTGCCAGCAGTTTACACAGGGACACTGAAGCTTTCTTT | CASSLHRDTEAFF | - | TRBJ1-1 | TRBV28 | few
TGCAGCGTGGCCGGGCGGAGGCAAAACTATGGCTACACCTTC | CSVAGRRQNYGYTF | - | TRBJ1-2 | TRBV29-1 | -
TGCGCCAGCAGCTCTACAGGGACCCCACGGGGCACTGAAGCTTTCTTT | CASSSTGTPRGTEAFF | - | TRBJ1-1 | TRBV5-1 | few
TGTGCCAGCAGCCCGACGTCCCCCCGAGGACAGGGCTCCGAAGCTTTCTTT | CASSPTSPRGQGSEAFF | TRBD1 | TRBJ1-1 | TRBV7-2 | few
TGTGCCAGCACCATTGACCGGAGTCACAATGAGCAGTTCTTC | CASTIDRSHNEQFF | - | TRBJ2-1 | TRBV7-2 | -
TGTGCCAGCAGCTTGTGGCAGGGGGAAGATACGCAGTATTTT | CASSLWQGEDTQYF | TRBD1 | TRBJ2-3 | TRBV5-4 | -
TGTGCCAGCAGTGGCTATTACAATGAGCAGTTCTTC | CASSGYYNEQFF | - | TRBJ2-1 | TRBV6-1 | -
TGTGCCAGCAGTTACGCTAAAGCCTACAATGAGCAGTTCTTC | CASSYAKAYNEQFF | - | TRBJ2-1 | TRBV6-5 | few
TGTGCCAGCAGTCAGACAGGGGGTCTTGACACTGAAGCTTTCTTT | CASSQTGGLDTEAFF | TRBD1 | TRBJ1-1 | TRBV27 | few
TGTGCCAGCAAGGCGGTTTATGGTTCACCCCTCCACTTT | CASKAVYGSPLHF | - | TRBJ1-6 | TRBV6-5 | few
TGTGCCAGCAGTTCTCCGAGTAGAAATGAGCAGTTCTTC | CASSSPSRNEQFF | - | TRBJ2-1 | TRBV28 | few
TGTGCCAGCAGCCCCCCCAGACAGGGGGCTGGAGAGACCCAGTACTTC | CASSPPRQGAGETQYF | TRBD1 | TRBJ2-5 | TRBV7-8 | -
TGTGCCAGCAGCGTAGGCAGGGAAGGTTCCTACGAGCAGTACTTC | CASSVGREGSYEQYF | - | TRBJ2-7 | TRBV9 | -
TGCGCCAGCAGCTTGGGGCGGACTGGAAACACCATATATTTT | CASSLGRTGNTIYF | - | TRBJ1-3 | TRBV5-1 | few
TGTGCCAGCAGTGGGACACCCCCCCTGCAGTACTTC | CASSGTPPLQYF | - | TRBJ2-7 | TRBV28 | few
TGCAGCGTTGAAACCCGGGGACTAGTAGTCGGGGAGCTGTTTTTT | CSVETRGLVVGELFF | TRBD2 | TRBJ2-2 | TRBV29-1 | -
TGTGCCAGCGGACAGCAAGGGGCGGGTGATACGCAGTATTTT | CASGQQGAGDTQYF | - | TRBJ2-3 | TRBV2 | -
TGTGCCAGTAGTCCAGCGAGCCTCCGGATCGGGGATACGCAGTATTTT | CASSPASLRIGDTQYF | - | TRBJ2-3 | TRBV19 | few
TGTGCCAGCAGGGGGACAGTCATGGGGAACACTGAAGCTTTCTTT | CASRGTVMGNTEAFF | TRBD1 | TRBJ1-1 | TRBV28 | -
TGTGCCAGCAGTTTCCCTGGACTAGCGGGGGGGAACGATGAGCAGTTCTTC | CASSFPGLAGGNDEQFF | TRBD2 | TRBJ2-1 | TRBV28 | -
TGTGCCAGCAGACAAACAGGGACTGAAGCTTTCTTT | CASRQTGTEAFF | - | TRBJ1-1 | TRBV7-2 | few